The 32 T cell receptor beta chains listed next were all sequenced from one sample in a study of T cells after yellow fever vaccination. TCRdb re-analysed the 5' RACE reads in MiXCR, keeping a single row per CDR3 protein. The sample consists of about 550,000 distinct CDR3 sequences, 15% to 20% of them appearing once. The specimen comprised PBMCs, sampled 15 days after the yellow fever booster vaccination. These TCRs come from a man under 40 who received the YFV17D yellow fever vaccine.

The rearrangement links TRBV28 to TRBJ2-7, with 11 positions matching TRBD1. Germline V gene data show CDR1 as MDHEN and CDR2 as SYDVKM. V was clipped by 8 bases and J by 6 bases; unmatched bases: 12. The CDR3 is 15 amino acids. This CDR3 reads CASSQGQGDLGEQYF. CDR3 sequence (DNA): TGTGCCAGCTCTCAGGGACAGGGGGATTTGGGCGAGCAGTACTTC. The whole variable domain, remainder taken from reference TRBV28 and TRBJ2-7, is DVKVTQSSRYLVKRTGEKVFLECVQDMDHENMFWYRQDPGLGLRLIYFSYDVKMKEKGDIPEGYSVSREKKERFSLILESASTNQTSMYLCASSQGQGDLGEQYFGPGTRLTVT.

This chain connects TRBV27 to TRBJ2-1, with 8 bases fitting TRBD2. J lost 7 bases, V lost 8 bases, and 7 bases had no gene match. Germline V gene data show CDR1 as MNHEY and CDR2 as SMNVEV (reference sequence). This CDR3 is 13 amino acids long. CDR3 in amino acids: CASGGASGNEQFF. The CDR3 DNA follows: TGTGCCAGCGGGGGGGCTAGCGGGAATGAGCAGTTCTTC.

This clonotype showed up just a few times. The chain links TRBV7-9 to TRBJ2-3; 7 bases map to TRBD2. Germline CDR1 and CDR2: SEHNR and FQNEAQ (reference sequence). V was pared by 4 bases and J by 4 bases, with 11 bases of the junction left unmatched. CDR3 length equals 16 residues. The CDR3 bases are TGTGCCAGCAGCTCCTCCGGCGGGAGATATGCAGATACGCAGTATTTT. Translating gives CASSSSGGRYADTQYF.

This clonotype showed up just once. The CDR3 bases are TGCAGCGTTGAAGAAGGGAGCGGCTACACCTTC. Its translation is CSVEEGSGYTF. The rearrangement links TRBV29-1 to TRBJ1-2; no clear D gene. Trimming removed 0 bases from V and 8 bases from J, with 7 bases in between. The CDR3 consists of 11 residues. CDR1 SQVTM and CDR2 ANQGSEA come from the germline V gene.

A remark on this clonotype: A much larger clone is a single base away; this may be a read error. This chain joins TRBV12-3 or TRBV12-4 and TRBJ2-1; 11 bases are a match to TRBD2. The CDR3 is 15 amino acids. J lost 5 bases, V lost 2 bases, and 2 bases had no gene match. The CDR3 loop reads CASSLTSGGNNEQFF. The CDR3 coding sequence is TGTGCCAGCAGTTTAACTAGCGGGGGAAACAATGAGCAGTTCTTC.

In this sample, this clonotype turned up once. V usage is TRBV5-1 and J usage is TRBJ1-4; 9 bases line up with TRBD1. The CDR3 spans 15 residues. J was trimmed by 4 bases and V by 4 bases; bases with no gene match: 5. Germline V gene sequence: CDR1 SGHRS, CDR2 YFSETQ. The DNA of the CDR3 is TGCGCCAGCAGCCTGGGGACAGGGCTTAATGAAAAACTGTTTTTT. Its protein is CASSLGTGLNEKLFF.

J is TRBJ2-7 and V is TRBV4-1; 9 nucleotides agree with TRBD1. J gave up 2 bases and V 1 base, and 3 bases lay outside the gene matches. The CDR3 sequence is 15 residues long. Germline CDR1 MGHRA, CDR2 YSYEKL. The DNA for the CDR3 is TGCGCCAGCAGCCAAGGGGGACAGGGAGCCTACGAGCAGTACTTC. Protein: CASSQGGQGAYEQYF.

This chain joins TRBV9 and TRBJ1-2; perhaps TRBD1 as D (5 bases). The CDR3 is made up of 12 amino acids. CDR1 is SGDLS, CDR2 YYNGEE, per germline. The V gene lost 7 bases and the J gene lost 4 bases, with 11 bases spanning the gap. For the CDR3, the DNA is TGTGCCAGCCGGGGGGGGAGCTATGGCTACACCTTC. Translated, it gives CASRGGSYGYTF.

The table lists this clonotype with many counts. This chain uses TRBV20-1 with TRBJ2-3; D is unresolved. Per the germline V gene, CDR1 is DFQATT and CDR2 is SNEGSKA (reference sequence). The CDR3 spans 12 residues. Trimming took off 6 bases at V and 6 bases at J, with 13 bases between the two ends. The CDR3 protein is CSAPRSSDTQYF. The DNA for the CDR3 is TGCAGTGCCCCTCGGTCAAGTGATACGCAGTATTTT.

The genes are TRBV2 and TRBJ2-3; D is uncertain. Germline V lookup: CDR1 SNHLY, CDR2 FYNNEI. V dropped 2 bases and J dropped 0 bases, with 3 bases sitting between them. This CDR3 is built from 13 residues. The CDR3 here is CASSEQSTDTQYF. In nucleotides, the CDR3 is TGTGCCAGCAGTGAACAGAGCACAGATACGCAGTATTTT.

The J gene is TRBJ2-7, the V gene TRBV2, with 7 bases fitting TRBD1. Per the germline V gene, CDR1 is SNHLY and CDR2 is FYNNEI. V lost 6 bases, J lost 7 bases, and 15 bases stayed unmatched. The length of the CDR3 is 15 residues. The CDR3 sequence is CASSAQMGTVFEQYF. The CDR3 region has the DNA TGTGCCAGCAGCGCGCAAATGGGGACAGTCTTTGAGCAGTACTTC.

The rearrangement joins TRBV7-8 to TRBJ2-3, with 9 bases fitting TRBD2. The CDR3 runs to 17 residues. Germline values: CDR1 SGHVS, CDR2 FQNEAQ. The junction had 10 bases not matched to a gene; V was cut back by 4 bases and J by 2 bases. The CDR3 DNA is TGTGCCAGCAGCTACGCCGTGGGACTAGCAGACACAGATACGCAGTATTTT. This codes for CASSYAVGLADTDTQYF.

The chain carries TRBV7-6 and TRBJ2-2; D is uncertain. The length of the CDR3 is 11 residues. The germline CDR1 and CDR2 sequences are SGHVS and FNYEAQ. With 5 bases removed from V and 13 bases from J, the gap between germline ends came to 11 bases. CDR3 DNA sequence: TGTGCCAGCAGCCCCCGGGTCGCGCTGTTTTTT. Protein sequence: CASSPRVALFF.

This clonotype showed up many times. The chain employs TRBV12-3 or TRBV12-4 and TRBJ2-1; 11 nucleotides match TRBD2. V was pared by 5 bases and J by 12 bases, with 9 bases of the junction left unmatched. The CDR3 is 14 residues long. CDR3 in amino acids: CASSLTSGSGTQFF. In nucleotides, the CDR3 is TGTGCCAGCAGTCTCACTAGCGGGAGTGGGACGCAGTTCTTC.

The chain recombines TRBV7-8 with TRBJ1-5, with D perhaps matching TRBD1 (5 bases). Trimming left V 6 bases short and J 4 bases short, with 13 bases between. Germline V gene lookup returns CDR1 SGHVS and CDR2 FQNEAQ. The CDR3 consists of 14 residues. The CDR3 sequence is CASRAAGGNQPQHF. The CDR3 DNA sequence: TGTGCCAGCAGGGCCGCCGGGGGGAATCAGCCCCAGCATTTT.

The chain uses TRBV20-1 and TRBJ2-3; D is possibly TRBD1 or TRBD2 (5 bases each). Trimming took off 0 bases at V and 3 bases at J, with 10 bases between the two ends. CDR1 and CDR2 from the germline V gene are DFQATT and SNEGSKA (reference sequence). This CDR3 comprises 14 residues. CDR3 DNA: TGCAGTGCTAGAGAGGTTGGGGGAACAGATACGCAGTATTTT. It yields the protein CSAREVGGTDTQYF.

The J gene is TRBJ2-7, the V gene TRBV20-1, with D possibly TRBD2 on 6 matching bases. Looked up from germline, CDR1 is DFQATT and CDR2 is SNEGSKA (reference sequence). V was trimmed by 0 bases and J by 3 bases, leaving 15 bases between them. The CDR3 runs to 15 residues. CDR3: CSARDRRGSYYEQYF. CDR3 coding DNA: TGCAGTGCTAGAGATCGGCGGGGTAGTTACTACGAGCAGTACTTC.

DNA of the CDR3: TGTGCCAGCAGTAAAGGCCACCACTCCTACAATGAGCAGTTCTTC. It is translated as CASSKGHHSYNEQFF. The V call is TRBV28, the J call TRBJ2-1; D is uncertain. V lost 5 bases and J lost 0, with 11 bases in between. This CDR3 spans 15 amino acids. From germline, CDR1 is MDHEN and CDR2 SYDVKM.

This chain connects TRBV12-3 or TRBV12-4 to TRBJ2-5; 9 bases are shared with TRBD2. The CDR3 extends over 15 amino acids. Germline trimming cut 4 bases from V and 5 bases from J; bases unmatched to any gene: 8. This chain's CDR3 is CASSSVAGVAETQYF. In DNA form, the CDR3 reads TGTGCCAGCAGTTCAGTAGCGGGAGTCGCGGAGACCCAGTACTTC.

The V and J genes are TRBV27 and TRBJ1-5; D is perhaps TRBD1 (5 bases). V was pared by 3 bases and J by 3 bases, with 12 bases between. The CDR3 is 15 residues long. From germline, CDR1 is MNHEY and CDR2 SMNVEV (reference sequence). The DNA of the CDR3 is TGTGCCAGCAGTTTGGGCCGGGGACTCAATCAGCCCCAGCATTTT. Translating gives CASSLGRGLNQPQHF.

The V call is TRBV29-1, the J call TRBJ2-2, with 10 bases lining up with TRBD2. This CDR3 spans 14 amino acids. V lost 5 bases to trimming and J lost 4 bases; unmatched junction nucleotides: 4. CDR1 and CDR2 from the germline V gene are SQVTM and ANQGSEA. The CDR3 sequence: CSVRGLAATGELFF. The DNA for the CDR3 is TGCAGCGTTCGCGGACTAGCGGCCACCGGGGAGCTGTTTTTT.

V is TRBV5-6 and J is TRBJ2-7, with TRBD1 as a possible D gene (6 bases). V was cut by 1 base and J by 5 bases, with 28 bases left in between. Germline CDR1 is SGHDT and CDR2 is YYEEEE. This CDR3 region has 19 residues. CDR3 nucleotides: TGTGCCAGCAGCTTGAGGATTAGGGCCATAAACAGGGAGCCCCACGAGCAGTACTTC. This sequence encodes CASSLRIRAINREPHEQYF.

This clonotype has only a few counts. The chain combines TRBV14 with TRBJ2-1, with 8 bases fitting TRBD2. The CDR3 spans 15 residues. The germline V gene encodes CDR1 SGHDN and CDR2 FVKESK. The J segment lost 9 bases and the V segment lost 2 bases, leaving 9 bases of the junction unmatched. The CDR3, as DNA: TGTGCCAGCAGCCAACCCTCAGCGGGAGAGCTTGAGCAGTTCTTC. Protein: CASSQPSAGELEQFF.

This clonotype showed up just a few times. The J gene is TRBJ2-7, the V gene TRBV7-9, with TRBD1 matching over 10 bases. Trimming at V came to 5 bases and at J to 2 bases, leaving 6 bases not matched to a gene. This CDR3 contains 15 residues. Germline values: CDR1 SEHNR, CDR2 FQNEAQ (reference sequence). The chain's CDR3 is CASSQDRGGPYEQYF. CDR3 nucleotide sequence: TGTGCCAGCAGCCAGGACAGGGGGGGCCCCTACGAGCAGTACTTC. The entire variable domain, with the rest obtained from reference TRBV7-9 and TRBJ2-7, is as follows: DTGVSQNPRHKITKRGQNVTFRCDPISEHNRLYWYRQTLGQGPEFLTYFQNEAQLEKSRLLSDRFSAERPKGSFSTLEIQRTEQGDSAMYLCASSQDRGGPYEQYFGPGTRLTVT.

This clonotype was counted only a few times. The CDR3 DNA reads TGTGCCAGCAGCCCGGGGGGACAGGGGGCGACAGATACGCAGTATTTT. Its translation: CASSPGGQGATDTQYF. The rearrangement uses TRBV7-8 and TRBJ2-3; 12 bases agree with TRBD1. Germline CDR1 and CDR2: SGHVS and FQNEAQ. CDR3 length: 16 amino acids. V was clipped by 5 bases and J by 3 bases; unmatched bases: 6.

The chain couples TRBV9 to TRBJ2-7; possibly TRBD2 for D (5 bases). V lost 0 bases and J 2 bases, leaving 12 bases between the germline ends. The CDR3 extends over 15 amino acids. The germline CDR1 and CDR2 sequences are SGDLS and YYNGEE. The CDR3 loop reads CASSVGGSVPYEQYF. The CDR3 DNA reads as TGTGCCAGCAGCGTAGGGGGTAGCGTGCCCTACGAGCAGTACTTC.

V gene TRBV10-3 combines with J gene TRBJ2-7; 7 bases fit TRBD2. Germline V gene sequence: CDR1 ENHRY, CDR2 SYGVKD. J gave up 2 bases and V 2 bases, and 12 bases lay outside the gene matches. CDR3 length: 17 amino acids. Here the CDR3 reads CAISESPTSRGAYEQYF. In DNA form, the CDR3 reads TGTGCCATCAGTGAGAGCCCGACTAGCCGGGGCGCCTACGAGCAGTACTTC.

In its sample, this clonotype was seen a few times. The rearrangement links TRBV3-1 to TRBJ2-6; D is uncertain. The germline V and J ends were trimmed by 1 base and 0 bases, with 10 bases remaining between them. CDR1 is LGHDT, CDR2 YNNKEL, per germline (reference sequence). CDR3 length: 17 residues. The CDR3 here is CASSQGFRLSGANVLTF. As DNA, the CDR3 is TGTGCCAGCAGCCAAGGTTTCAGGCTCTCTGGGGCCAACGTCCTGACTTTC.

The CDR3 coding sequence is TGTGCCAGCAGCGCGTTGGTAGCGGGTGATGAGCAGTTCTTC. It is translated as CASSALVAGDEQFF. This chain connects TRBV7-2 to TRBJ2-1; 7 nucleotides align to TRBD2. V trimming: 5 bases; J trimming: 8 bases; junction bases outside the gene matches: 9. Germline CDR1 is SGHTA and CDR2 is FQGNSA. The CDR3 is made up of 14 amino acids.

The CDR3 protein is CASSLLGRGIQETQYF. CDR3 DNA sequence: TGTGCCAGCAGTTTATTGGGCAGGGGAATCCAAGAGACCCAGTACTTC. The rearrangement links TRBV28 to TRBJ2-5; tentatively, D is TRBD1 (6 bases). The germline CDR1 and CDR2 sequences are MDHEN and SYDVKM. V was clipped by 1 base and J by 1 base, with 13 bases between them. The CDR3 loop spans 16 amino acids.

This clonotype was found a few times. V and J are TRBV14 and TRBJ2-2; perhaps D is TRBD1 or TRBD2 (6 bases each). The V gene's germline CDR1 is SGHDN and CDR2 FVKESK. This CDR3 is 13 amino acids long. Between the trimmed V and J ends, which lost 6 bases and 5 bases, there was a span of 10 bases. CDR3 DNA sequence: TGTGCCAGCAGACGAGGGGGGACCGGGGAGCTGTTTTTT. It translates to CASRRGGTGELFF.

The V gene is TRBV5-4, the J gene TRBJ2-5; 8 nucleotides match TRBD1. Trimming took 4 bases from V and 2 from J; bases not matched to a gene: 7. The germline gives CDR1 SGHNT, CDR2 YYREEE (reference sequence). The CDR3 covers 15 residues. The CDR3: CASSPRQGFQETQYF. The CDR3 region has the DNA TGTGCCAGCAGCCCTAGACAGGGGTTTCAAGAGACCCAGTACTTC. The whole variable domain, filled in from reference TRBV5-4 and TRBJ2-5, reads ETGVTQSPTHLIKTRGQQVTLRCSSQSGHNTVSWYQQALGQGPQFIFQYYREEENGRGNFPPRFSGLQFPNYSSELNVNALELDDSALYLCASSPRQGFQETQYFGPGTRLLVL.